Listed below are T cell receptor beta chains from one sample, sequenced in a study of shared clonotypes between healthy human individuals. Here immunoSEQ multiplex PCR was the method, and the copy in TCRdb shows in-frame clones only, minus some. The repertoire consists of 1.4 million or so clones, with 97% to 99% occurring once and the leading ten covering approximately 0.4%. Sequenced input: naive CD4+ T cells sorted from blood. The receptors were sampled from a man under 40 in good health. The CDR3 runs from the conserved cysteine through the conserved F or W. Fields, in order: J gene, clone size, D gene, V gene, CDR3 DNA, CDR3 protein. A D gene is named only where the DNA matches it firmly. Clone sizes are given selectively: once, few, many, or a class where the clone is expanded.

>TRBJ2-5|-|-|TRBV9
TGTGCCAGCAGCGTAGAAGGAGCAGGGCCAGAGACCCAGTACTTC
CASSVEGAGPETQYF
>TRBJ1-1|-|TRBD1|TRBV28
TGTGCCAGCAGATCGCCGGGACAGATGAACACTGAAGCTTTCTTT
CASRSPGQMNTEAFF
>TRBJ2-7|-|TRBD2|TRBV6-5
TGTGCCAGCACCTCTTCGGGGGGGTCCTACGAGCAGTACTTC
CASTSSGGSYEQYF
>TRBJ1-1|once|TRBD1|TRBV19
TGTGCCAGTAGTCCTAGGGACAGGGTGAACACTGAAGCTTTCTTT
CASSPRDRVNTEAFF
>TRBJ2-7|-|TRBD2|TRBV6-5
TGTGCCAGCAGTTACGAGGGACTAGTCTCTCGCGAGCAGTACTTC
CASSYEGLVSREQYF
>TRBJ1-5|-|-|TRBV28
TGTGCCAGCATCCATGGGACGGCTAATCAGCCCCAGCATTTT
CASIHGTANQPQHF
>TRBJ2-2|few|TRBD1|TRBV6-6
TGTGCCAGCCAAGTCCCACAGGGGGACACCGGGGAGCTGTTTTTT
CASQVPQGDTGELFF
>TRBJ2-3|-|TRBD1|TRBV9
TGTGCCAGCAGCCCTTTCGCCGGACAGGGGTACACAGATACGCAGTATTTT
CASSPFAGQGYTDTQYF
>TRBJ2-1|-|TRBD2|TRBV7-3
TGTGCCAGCAGCTTAGCCCCACGGGGGGAGTGGGGGAATGAGCAGTTCTTC
CASSLAPRGEWGNEQFF
>TRBJ1-2|once|-|TRBV2
TGTGCCAGCAGTGAACGGGCAGAAAACTATGGCTACACCTTC
CASSERAENYGYTF